Listed here are 3 T cell receptor beta chains from one sample, sequenced in a study of T cells in Graves' hyperthyroidism and ophthalmopathy. Researchers took RNA transcripts and amplified the TCR beta CDR3 regions from them. The primer set for the first-round RT-PCR of the TCR CDR3 was HTBI. Using its own MiXCR run on the multiplex PCR reads, TCRdb lists one record per CDR3 protein. Of roughly 93,000 distinct CDR3 sequences listed, 35% to 50% are singletons. Sequencing used peripheral blood or thyroid tissue (not recorded which). Every receptor here comes from a woman aged 25 to 39 with Graves' hyperthyroidism.

This clonotype has a count of ten or more. The chain carries TRBV15 and TRBJ2-3, with TRBD1 matching 11 bases. The ends lost 3 bases at V and 3 bases at J; junction bases unmatched: 2. CDR3 size: 15 residues. Germline values: CDR1 LNHNV, CDR2 YYDKDF (reference sequence). In nucleotides, the CDR3 is TGTGCCACCAGCAGCCGGGACAGGGGGACAGATACGCAGTATTTT. Its translation: CATSSRDRGTDTQYF.

This clonotype was observed at least ten times. The rearrangement links TRBV18 to TRBJ2-7; TRBD1 matches 7 bases. Germline values: CDR1 KGHSH, CDR2 LQKENI. The CDR3 is 15 residues long. The V and J ends lost 3 bases and 0 bases, in that order; junction bases with no gene match: 5. CDR3 coding DNA: TGTGCCAGCTCACCGTCGGGACAGAGCTCCTACGAGCAGTACTTC. It specifies CASSPSGQSSYEQYF.

In this sample, this clonotype turned up many times. This rearrangement joins TRBV7-8 to TRBJ1-1; no definite D call. The germline gives CDR1 SGHVS, CDR2 FQNEAQ. The V end lost 0 bases, the J end lost 1 base, and 3 bases lay between the germline ends. CDR3 length: 13 residues. As DNA, the CDR3 is TGTGCCAGCAGCTTAGCGGGGAACACTGAAGCTTTCTTT. Translating gives CASSLAGNTEAFF.